These 5 T cell receptor beta chains originate from one sample sequenced in a study of radiation and T cells in renal cell carcinoma (TCRdb year 2020). Libraries were prepared through the immunoSEQ multiplex PCR assay. TCRdb took this table from immuneACCESS and kept in-frame rearrangements with V and J called. Such tables lack part of the clones; where checked against another copy, unresolved V genes explain under half of the gap, and the rest is unexplained. Counted in this sample were about 77,000 clones; around four fifths of them appeared once. The leading ten clones occupy 2.4% of the sample. This specimen's time point label, interpreted: blood 4 weeks post-SBRT, at nephrectomy. The intended sense of this specimen's treatment or condition label: 15 Gy SBRT to primary tumor, nephrectomy 4 weeks later. The sequencing here drew on blood, taken from a patient whose treatment included radiotherapy and nephrectomy. The receptors here all came from a woman aged 60 to 75 with renal cell carcinoma.

V gene TRBV28 combines with J gene TRBJ2-2; TRBD1 agrees at 9 bases. CDR1 is MDHEN, CDR2 SYDVKM, per germline. After removal of 5 bases from V and 8 bases from J, the junction contained 24 bases not matched to a gene. The length of the CDR3 is 20 residues. The CDR3 DNA follows: TGTGCCAGCAGTCCGTTCAAAGCCGGGACAGGGTATAGCGAGTCGGGGGAGCTGTTTTTT. This translates into CASSPFKAGTGYSESGELFF.

The chain recombines TRBV19 with TRBJ1-1; unclear D gene. CDR1 is LNHDA and CDR2 is SQIVND in the germline V gene (reference sequence). V was cut by 7 bases and J by 0 bases, with 3 bases left in between. The CDR3 is made up of 11 amino acids. CDR3 DNA: TGTGCCAGTACACTGAACACTGAAGCTTTCTTT. Amino acids: CASTLNTEAFF.

The gene calls are TRBV30 and TRBJ1-4; no clear D gene. The CDR3 covers 13 residues. V gave up 0 bases and J gave up 1 base, with 3 bases separating them. Germline V gene sequence: CDR1 GTSNPN, CDR2 SVGIG (reference sequence). CDR3 nucleotides: TGTGCCTGGAGTGTGGGAACTAATGAAAAACTGTTTTTT. Protein sequence: CAWSVGTNEKLFF. Variable domain in full (rest from reference TRBV30 and TRBJ1-4): SQTIHQWPATLVQPVGSPLSLECTVEGTSNPNLYWYRQAAGRGLQLLFYSVGIGQISSEVPQNLSASRPQDRQFILSSKKLLLSDSGFYLCAWSVGTNEKLFFGSGTQLSVL.

The chain carries TRBV30 and TRBJ1-2; D may be TRBD1 (6 bases). Germline CDR1 reads GTSNPN; CDR2 reads SVGIG (reference sequence). V was pared by 3 bases and J by 5 bases, with 10 bases between. There are 12 residues in the CDR3. CDR3 sequence reads: CAWSNTGYGYTF. CDR3 in DNA: TGTGCCTGGAGCAACACAGGGTATGGCTACACCTTC.

This chain uses TRBV6-7 with TRBJ1-1, with TRBD1 identical over 7 bases. TRBV6-7 is designated an ORF whose function remains uncertain. The CDR3 consists of 15 residues. V lost 4 bases and J lost 4; bases outside the gene matches: 9. CDR3 coding DNA: TGTGCCAGCAGTTCCCCAGACAGGGACGGCACTGAAGCTTTCTTT. Protein: CASSSPDRDGTEAFF.